This entry is about one TCR beta chain. This clone appeared a few times. This clone's antigen is unknown. No base quality values were provided; no much bigger clone lies one nucleotide off. The data belong to a study of long-term antiretroviral therapy in people with HIV (dated by TCRdb to 2021 to 2024). For the wider study: The earliest samples were collected about a decade before the 2015 WHO recommendation for immediate ART, when ART was typically delayed until CD4 counts fell. A retrospective serial study tested whether changes in peripheral blood TRB repertoire composition and diversity were associated with ART initiation and durable HIV suppression. A total of around 190 cryopreserved PBMC samples came from a few dozen adults with confirmed HIV infection and were collected serially over a mean of roughly six years (range 1-12). Among the roughly 30 participants with HIV, ten to twelve were female. No cross-contamination during QIAcube processing was shown when test extractions of a monoclonal T-cell line were performed alongside a few dozen polyclonal samples. What the study reported, not specific to this receptor: Because pre-ART samples had limited cell numbers, profiling was done on unsorted PBMC rather than on sorted CD4+ and CD8+ T cells. Inferences about post-ART repertoire changes were limited because no data were available on ART adherence, viral resistance or therapy changes. HIV repertoires had narrower CDR3 length ranges than controls, and the network structure suggested an antigen-experienced repertoire that shifted only slightly toward naive after ART. ART initiation was associated with a significant increase in TRB diversity, but diversity stayed significantly below transplant donor controls even after long-term ART. Expanded TRB clones identified before ART initiation dominated the repertoire at all time points, although this dominance fluctuated and declined in many PLHIV after ART. Samples dated from the mid-2000s to the late 2010s, and the ART regimens used may be less effective than current ones. Because PBMC availability was limited, only the TCR beta chain was sequenced, with no alpha chain pairing.

Including cysteine and valine, the CDR3 has 14 amino acids. Left in the record is the CDR3 DNA by itself, 42 bases read in frame from the first base. For CDR1 and CDR2, the germline V gene lists MNHEY and SVGAGI. Cut back by 4 bases and 3 bases, the V and J ends lie 13 bases apart. To be included, a participant needed at least one PBMC sample from before ART initiation plus at least two post-ART samples. All participants with HIV were treated in the United States of America. Before DNA extraction, cryopreserved samples containing about 0.95-10 million PBMC were thawed and washed. At the time of the earliest PBMC sample, participants with HIV were aged between about 23 and 54 years. Per participant, PBMC samples came from 1-4 timepoints prior to ART initiation and 2-8 timepoints following ART initiation, for a median of 7 samples. For every participant, serial HIV viral load, CD4+ T-cell count, ART history and demographic data were obtained. Using a Qiagen kit on a QIAcube, genomic DNA was extracted from unsorted PBMC, with samples processed in batches of 12.

The immunoSEQ hsTCRB v3.0 assay was used at survey level resolution to sequence the TRB variable region. A depth of roughly 35,000-55,000 T-cell genomes per sample was targeted for TRB sequencing. TRB libraries were pooled and sequenced on an Illumina MiSeq using a v3 150-cycle kit. Under the source paper's analysis protocol: Repertoire analysis was performed in R inside a reproducible Nextflow workflow that covered QC, data transformation and analysis. Custom analyses were implemented in LymphoSeq2, an R package for AIRR-Seq data exploration. After excluding a few samples that yielded fewer than 5000 total TRB sequences, approximately 170 HIV repertoires remained for analysis. Among the 180 to 200 HIV repertoires that were kept, under 60 were collected before ART initiation and around 130 were collected after ART initiation. Repertoires were downsampled to 5000 TRB nucleotide sequences, and summary statistics were averaged over 100 downsampling iterations. Only TRB sequences with CDR3 regions of at least seven amino acids were retained for analysis. A Shannon entropy-derived clonality score and the Gini coefficient were used to measure diversity. In repertoire networks, the top 5000 CDR3 amino acid sequences were linked whenever an edit distance of one separated two sequences. For TRB CDR3 amino acid sequences, GLIPH2 was used to predict antigen specificity groups and MHC restriction. CDR3 amino acid sequences were matched against VDJdb and McPAS-TCR to flag known CMV, EBV, HIV or tissue antigen associations. Pre-ART, post-ART and control groups were compared with Wilcoxon signed-rank tests and Holm-Bonferroni correction. This immuneACCESS table, as held by TCRdb, lists in-frame sequences with V and J called but not all clones. Of the missing ones, under half trace to an unresolved V gene in checked studies; the others have no known cause. V and J calls and clone size are as listed in that table; D and trimming were resolved from the DNA. For this sample the table gives approximately 15,000 clones, of which more than 80% were detected only once. Of the sample, about 9.4% falls within the top ten clones.

Sequenced here: unsorted PBMCs, sampled 0.3 years after starting antiretroviral therapy. Here the chain combines TRBV6-5 and TRBJ2-7; the D gene is possibly TRBD1 or TRBD2, with 6 bases matching each. The clonotype comes from a man between 18 and 35 years old with HIV. CDR3 loop: CASSWGRGGYEQYV. The nucleotides read TGTGCCAGCAGTTGGGGGCGGGGCGGCTACGAGCAGTACGTC.